The source of this T cell receptor (beta chain) is a study of cytomegalovirus exposure and HLA in healthy donors. PCR involved 60 Vbeta and 13 Jbeta primers. TCRdb's copy holds only in-frame clones and misses some; the assay was immunoSEQ multiplex PCR. This sample yields about 120,000 clones, of which around three quarters are seen a single time; approximately 4.3% belongs to the top ten. V shed 7 bases and J 4 bases; nucleotides not matched to a gene: 6. Germline assignment: CDR1 SNHLY and CDR2 FYNNEI. This CDR3 has 14 amino acids. This TCR was sampled from a man in his thirties or forties in good health and CMV-seropositive. This sequence joins TRBV2 and TRBJ2-1; 8 bases map to TRBD1. Specimen: PBMCs. CDR3 sequence: CASKSDRDYNEQFF. CDR3 coding DNA: TGTGCCAGCAAATCGGACAGGGATTACAATGAGCAGTTCTTC.